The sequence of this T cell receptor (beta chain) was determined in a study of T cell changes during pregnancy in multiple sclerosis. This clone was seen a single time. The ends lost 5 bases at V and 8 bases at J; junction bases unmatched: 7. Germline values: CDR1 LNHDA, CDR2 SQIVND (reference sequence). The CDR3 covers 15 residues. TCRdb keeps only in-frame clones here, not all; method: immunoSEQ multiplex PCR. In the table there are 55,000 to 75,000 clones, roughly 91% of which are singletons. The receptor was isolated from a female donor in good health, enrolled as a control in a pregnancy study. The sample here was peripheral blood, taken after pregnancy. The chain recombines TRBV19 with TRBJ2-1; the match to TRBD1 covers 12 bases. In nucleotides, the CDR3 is TGTGCCAGTAGTCGCCGGGACAGGGGGCGGGATGAGCAGTTCTTC. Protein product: CASSRRDRGRDEQFF.